What follows is one T cell receptor (beta chain) and its context. The data originate from a study of T cell changes during pregnancy in multiple sclerosis. Germline V gives CDR1 LGHNT, CDR2 FRNRAP. The CDR3 contains 15 residues. Trimming removed 0 bases from V and 9 bases from J; junction bases left unmatched: 8. The method was immunoSEQ multiplex PCR; TCRdb's version includes in-frame clones alone and lacks a portion of them. The table records 55,000 to 65,000 clones, 90% of them present only once. The V gene is TRBV12-5, the J gene TRBJ1-1; TRBD1 agrees at 9 bases. The sequencing used peripheral blood, collected in the first trimester of pregnancy. This receptor was obtained from a female donor in good health, enrolled as a control in a pregnancy study. In DNA, the CDR3 is TGTGCTAGTGGTTTGGTACCCGGGGACAGGGCAAAAGCTTTCTTT. It yields the protein CASGLVPGDRAKAFF.